This paragraph reports one TCR beta chain. Germline V lookup: CDR1 SGHTA, CDR2 FQGNSA. The CDR3 covers 15 residues. V trimming: 4 bases; J trimming: 7 bases; junction bases outside the gene matches: 5. Authors' methods: The assay estimated nucleated cells by amplifying reference gene primers. The repertoire was sequenced with immunoSEQ multiplex PCR; TCRdb's copy has only in-frame clones and lacks some. V and J calls and clone size are given by that table; D and trimming were obtained from the DNA. The sample holds a few hundred thousand clones, 84% seen once. This entry is derived from a study of blood T cell repertoires in COVID-19. Study-wide context: COVID-19 samples, acute and convalescent, were from the United States, Italy and Spain. The analysed material was cDNA or gDNA that came from T cells, B-cell-depleted T cells, or PBMCs.

The source is a woman in her thirties or forties who had recovered from COVID-19. The sequenced sample consisted of peripheral blood. The V and J genes are TRBV7-2 and TRBJ2-7; 15 bases are shared with TRBD2. CDR3 sequence reads: CASSWTSGGVSEQYF. CDR3 in DNA: TGTGCCAGCAGCTGGACTAGCGGGGGGGTCTCGGAGCAGTACTTC.